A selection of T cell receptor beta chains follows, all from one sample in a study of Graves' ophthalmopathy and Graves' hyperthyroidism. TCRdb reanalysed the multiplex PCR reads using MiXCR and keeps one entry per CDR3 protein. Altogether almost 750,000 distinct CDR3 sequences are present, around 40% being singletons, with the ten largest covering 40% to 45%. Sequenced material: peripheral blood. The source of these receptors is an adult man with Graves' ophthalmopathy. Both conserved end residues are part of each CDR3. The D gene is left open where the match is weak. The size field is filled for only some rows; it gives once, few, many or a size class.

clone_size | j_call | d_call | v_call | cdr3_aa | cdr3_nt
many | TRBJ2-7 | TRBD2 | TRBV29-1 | CSVVSTSGSYEQYF | TGCAGCGTTGTATCGACTAGCGGGAGCTACGAGCAGTACTTC
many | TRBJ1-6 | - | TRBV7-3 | CASSLATDGSSPLHF | TGTGCCAGCAGCTTAGCGACAGACGGTAGCTCACCCCTCCACTTT
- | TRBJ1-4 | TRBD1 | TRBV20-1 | CSQKGTGEEKLFF | TGCAGCCAGAAAGGGACAGGGGAAGAAAAACTGTTTTTT
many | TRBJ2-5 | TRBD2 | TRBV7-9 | CASSLSERGKETQYF | TGTGCCAGCAGCTTATCCGAGCGGGGAAAAGAGACCCAGTACTTC
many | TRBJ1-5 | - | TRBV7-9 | CASSFQTGLGLSNQPQHF | TGTGCCAGCAGCTTCCAGACAGGCCTGGGATTGAGCAATCAGCCCCAGCATTTT
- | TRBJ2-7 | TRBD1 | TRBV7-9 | CASSQAPSGRGRLQTYEQYF | TGCGCCAGCAGCCAAGCCCCCTCGGGCAGGGGGCGCCTTCAAACCTACGAGCAGTACTTC
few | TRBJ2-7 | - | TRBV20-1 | CSAPGFDSYEQYF | TGCAGTGCCCCAGGATTCGACTCCTACGAGCAGTACTTC
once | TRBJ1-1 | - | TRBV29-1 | CSVENRASNTEAFF | TGCAGCGTTGAAAACAGGGCCTCGAACACTGAAGCTTTCTTT
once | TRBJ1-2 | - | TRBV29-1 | CSSSGRGGYTF | TGCAGTTCTTCAGGGAGGGGTGGCTACACCTTC
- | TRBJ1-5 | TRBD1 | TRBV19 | CASKKGRTGVNQPQHF | TGTGCCAGTAAAAAAGGTCGGACAGGGGTCAATCAGCCCCAGCATTTT
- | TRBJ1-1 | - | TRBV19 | CASSNGKAFF | TGTGCCAGTAGTAACGGTAAAGCTTTCTTT
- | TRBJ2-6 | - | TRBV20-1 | CSTSGDTGANVLAF | TGCAGTACCTCAGGGGACACTGGGGCCAACGTCCTGGCTTTC
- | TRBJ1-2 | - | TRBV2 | CASSSQSYYGYTF | TGTGCCAGCAGTTCACAGTCTTACTATGGCTACACCTTC
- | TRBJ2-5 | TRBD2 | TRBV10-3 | CAISDGLAVETQYF | TGTGCCATCAGTGACGGACTAGCGGTGGAGACCCAGTACTTC
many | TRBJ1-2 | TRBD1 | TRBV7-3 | CASSSYGTAGGGNGYTF | TGTGCCAGCAGCTCATACGGGACCGCAGGGGGCGGTAATGGCTACACCTTC
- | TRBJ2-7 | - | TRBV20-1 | CSASLGRGVAYEQYF | TGCAGTGCTAGTTTGGGCAGAGGGGTTGCCTACGAGCAGTACTTC
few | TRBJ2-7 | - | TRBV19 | CASSEKRRDYEQYF | TGTGCCAGTAGCGAGAAACGGAGGGATTACGAGCAGTACTTC
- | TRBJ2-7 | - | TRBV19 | CASSTTGDYEQYF | TGTGCCAGTAGTACGACGGGGGACTACGAGCAGTACTTC
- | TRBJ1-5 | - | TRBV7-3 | CAWREASNQPQHF | TGTGCCTGGAGGGAGGCTAGCAATCAGCCCCAGCATTTT
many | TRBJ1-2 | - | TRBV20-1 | CLSDSNYGYTF | TGCCTTTCGGACAGTAACTATGGCTACACCTTC
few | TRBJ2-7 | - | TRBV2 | CASSRQNQPYEQYF | TGTGCCAGCAGCCGTCAGAACCAGCCCTACGAGCAGTACTTC
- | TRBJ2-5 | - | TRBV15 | CATSRDLEEVRETQYF | TGTGCCACCAGCAGAGATCTAGAGGAGGTACGGGAGACCCAGTACTTC
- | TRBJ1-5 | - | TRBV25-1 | CASRKGNQPQHF | TGTGCCAGCAGAAAAGGCAATCAGCCCCAGCATTTT
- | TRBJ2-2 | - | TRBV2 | CASSAGLANTGELFF | TGTGCCAGCAGCGCGGGACTGGCGAACACCGGGGAGCTGTTTTTT
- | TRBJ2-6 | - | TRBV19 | CASSPSDSGANVLSF | TGTGCCAGTAGCCCCAGTGACTCTGGGGCCAACGTCCTGTCTTTC
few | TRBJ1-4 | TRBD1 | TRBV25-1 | CASSHLGGGQNEKLFF | TGTGCCAGCAGCCACCTCGGCGGGGGACAGAATGAAAAACTGTTTTTT
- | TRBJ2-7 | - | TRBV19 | CASPNLRMPSSYEQYF | TGTGCCAGTCCGAATTTACGGATGCCAAGCTCCTACGAGCAGTACTTC
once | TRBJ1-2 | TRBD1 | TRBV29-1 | CSVEGGQGYTF | TGCAGCGTTGAAGGGGGACAGGGCTACACCTTC
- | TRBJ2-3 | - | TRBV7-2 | CASSFRLDSTDTQYF | TGTGCCAGCAGCTTCCGACTGGATAGCACAGATACGCAGTATTTT